A selection of T cell receptor beta chains follows, all from one sample in a study of blood T cell repertoires in COVID-19. Clones were sequenced by immunoSEQ multiplex PCR, and TCRdb holds only the in-frame ones, with some missing. The sample has 220,000 or so clones; about 86% are singletons. Sample: PBMCs or T cells enriched from blood (not recorded which). These receptors were taken from a woman between 45 and 65 years old with acute COVID-19. CDR3s include the opening cysteine and the closing phenylalanine or tryptophan. Fields, in order: V gene, CDR3 length, D gene, J gene, clone size, CDR3 protein, CDR3 DNA. D genes are given only for firm matches. Clone size is shown for a subset of rows, as once, few, many or a class of expanded clone.

v_gene: TRBV18; len: 19; d_gene: TRBD2; j_gene: TRBJ2-2; abundance: NA; CDR3aa: CASSPNGLAGAWNTGELFF; CDR3nt: TGTGCCAGCTCACCTAACGGACTAGCGGGGGCATGGAACACCGGGGAGCTGTTTTTT
v_gene: TRBV7-2; len: 13; d_gene: NA; j_gene: TRBJ2-2; abundance: NA; CDR3aa: CASSFSVVGELFF; CDR3nt: TGTGCCAGCAGCTTCTCCGTCGTCGGGGAGCTGTTTTTT
v_gene: TRBV5-4; len: 13; d_gene: NA; j_gene: TRBJ1-1; abundance: NA; CDR3aa: CASSFSGALEAFF; CDR3nt: TGTGCCAGCAGCTTTTCAGGGGCCTTGGAAGCTTTCTTT
v_gene: TRBV9; len: 13; d_gene: NA; j_gene: TRBJ1-1; abundance: NA; CDR3aa: CASSSRGGTEAFF; CDR3nt: TGTGCCAGCAGCAGCCGGGGAGGTACTGAAGCTTTCTTT
v_gene: TRBV6-5; len: 14; d_gene: TRBD1; j_gene: TRBJ2-7; abundance: NA; CDR3aa: CASSYRDRSYEQYF; CDR3nt: TGTGCCAGCAGTTACAGGGACAGATCCTACGAGCAGTACTTC
v_gene: TRBV19; len: 17; d_gene: TRBD2; j_gene: TRBJ2-1; abundance: many; CDR3aa: CASSPLGLAGGDNEQFF; CDR3nt: TGTGCCAGTAGTCCGTTGGGACTAGCGGGAGGGGACAATGAGCAGTTCTTC
v_gene: TRBV19; len: 13; d_gene: TRBD2; j_gene: TRBJ2-1; abundance: NA; CDR3aa: CASILAGGHEQFF; CDR3nt: TGTGCCAGTATCCTAGCGGGAGGTCATGAGCAGTTCTTC
v_gene: TRBV18; len: 11; d_gene: NA; j_gene: TRBJ2-5; abundance: once; CDR3aa: CASSREETQYF; CDR3nt: TGTGCCAGCTCGAGGGAGGAGACCCAGTACTTC
v_gene: TRBV2; len: 14; d_gene: TRBD2; j_gene: TRBJ2-1; abundance: NA; CDR3aa: CASNRLAGVNEQFF; CDR3nt: TGTGCCAGCAATAGACTAGCGGGGGTCAATGAGCAGTTCTTC
v_gene: TRBV6-5; len: 14; d_gene: NA; j_gene: TRBJ1-1; abundance: NA; CDR3aa: CASSRRGMNTEAFF; CDR3nt: TGTGCCAGCAGCCGCCGCGGGATGAACACTGAAGCTTTCTTT
v_gene: TRBV3-1/TRBV3-2; len: 14; d_gene: NA; j_gene: TRBJ1-2; abundance: NA; CDR3aa: CASSQGTAWVGYTF; CDR3nt: TGTGCCAGCAGCCAAGGGACAGCCTGGGTAGGCTACACCTTC
v_gene: TRBV27; len: 16; d_gene: TRBD1; j_gene: TRBJ1-6; abundance: NA; CDR3aa: CASTPLGTGASSPLHF; CDR3nt: TGTGCCAGCACCCCCCTGGGGACAGGGGCGAGTTCACCCCTCCACTTT
v_gene: TRBV7-3; len: 14; d_gene: TRBD1; j_gene: TRBJ2-1; abundance: NA; CDR3aa: CASSTGQFYNEQFF; CDR3nt: TGTGCCAGCAGCACGGGACAGTTCTACAATGAGCAGTTCTTC
v_gene: TRBV6-5; len: 14; d_gene: TRBD1; j_gene: TRBJ2-7; abundance: NA; CDR3aa: CASSYRDRGGEQYF; CDR3nt: TGTGCCAGCAGTTACCGGGACAGGGGGGGTGAGCAGTACTTC
v_gene: TRBV5-5; len: 15; d_gene: TRBD2; j_gene: TRBJ2-3; abundance: once; CDR3aa: CASTPLRVAGDTQYF; CDR3nt: TGTGCCAGCACCCCACTTAGGGTAGCGGGAGATACGCAGTATTTT
v_gene: TRBV9; len: 16; d_gene: TRBD2; j_gene: TRBJ2-3; abundance: NA; CDR3aa: CASSSRLATSTDTQYF; CDR3nt: TGTGCCAGCAGCTCCCGACTAGCGACCAGCACAGATACGCAGTATTTT
v_gene: TRBV2; len: 17; d_gene: TRBD1; j_gene: TRBJ2-3; abundance: NA; CDR3aa: CASGLTGTVRNTDTQYF; CDR3nt: TGTGCCAGCGGGCTCACGGGGACAGTCCGTAACACAGATACGCAGTATTTT
v_gene: TRBV7-2; len: 17; d_gene: NA; j_gene: TRBJ1-2; abundance: NA; CDR3aa: CASTELRTDYFNYGYTF; CDR3nt: TGTGCCAGCACGGAACTACGGACAGATTATTTCAACTATGGCTACACCTTC
v_gene: TRBV5-1; len: 17; d_gene: TRBD1; j_gene: TRBJ2-2; abundance: few; CDR3aa: CASSLGRGQGNTGELFF; CDR3nt: TGCGCCAGCAGCCTGGGTCGTGGACAGGGGAACACCGGGGAGCTGTTTTTT
v_gene: TRBV7-3; len: 15; d_gene: NA; j_gene: TRBJ1-1; abundance: NA; CDR3aa: CASSLMGSQNTEAFF; CDR3nt: TGTGCCAGCAGCTTAATGGGCAGCCAGAACACTGAAGCTTTCTTT
v_gene: TRBV5-4; len: 15; d_gene: TRBD2; j_gene: TRBJ2-2; abundance: once; CDR3aa: CASSFSGTGTGELFF; CDR3nt: TGTGCCAGCAGCTTTAGCGGGACGGGCACCGGGGAGCTGTTTTTT
v_gene: TRBV5-1; len: 14; d_gene: TRBD2; j_gene: TRBJ2-7; abundance: once; CDR3aa: CASSLLGGRNEQYF; CDR3nt: TGCGCCAGCAGCCTCCTTGGCGGGAGGAACGAGCAGTACTTC
v_gene: TRBV6-9; len: 15; d_gene: TRBD2; j_gene: TRBJ2-4; abundance: NA; CDR3aa: CASSPGAGAVNIQYF; CDR3nt: TGTGCCAGCAGTCCTGGGGCGGGAGCGGTAAACATTCAGTACTTC
v_gene: TRBV3-1/TRBV3-2; len: 14; d_gene: TRBD1; j_gene: TRBJ2-7; abundance: NA; CDR3aa: CASSQANRGVEQYF; CDR3nt: TGTGCCAGCAGCCAAGCCAACAGGGGGGTCGAGCAGTACTTC
v_gene: TRBV4-3; len: 15; d_gene: TRBD2; j_gene: TRBJ2-1; abundance: NA; CDR3aa: CASSQGLAGYNEQFF; CDR3nt: TGCGCCAGCAGCCAAGGACTAGCGGGATACAATGAGCAGTTCTTC
v_gene: TRBV5-1; len: 15; d_gene: NA; j_gene: TRBJ1-1; abundance: NA; CDR3aa: CASRLRTGGDTEAFF; CDR3nt: TGCGCCAGCAGACTACGGACGGGCGGGGACACTGAAGCTTTCTTT
v_gene: TRBV2; len: 15; d_gene: TRBD2; j_gene: TRBJ2-5; abundance: NA; CDR3aa: CASNGLAGTGETQYF; CDR3nt: TGTGCCAGCAACGGACTAGCGGGAACGGGAGAGACCCAGTACTTC
v_gene: TRBV18; len: 17; d_gene: TRBD2; j_gene: TRBJ2-1; abundance: NA; CDR3aa: CASSPRVIGTTYNEQFF; CDR3nt: TGTGCCAGCTCACCACGGGTGATCGGGACTACCTACAATGAGCAGTTCTTC
v_gene: TRBV7-9; len: 17; d_gene: TRBD2; j_gene: TRBJ2-7; abundance: once; CDR3aa: CASSLVGLTSGPYEQYF; CDR3nt: TGTGCCAGCAGCTTAGTTGGTTTGACTAGCGGACCCTACGAGCAGTACTTC
v_gene: TRBV30; len: 14; d_gene: TRBD2; j_gene: TRBJ2-7; abundance: NA; CDR3aa: CAWIASGSTYEQYF; CDR3nt: TGTGCCTGGATCGCGAGCGGGAGTACCTACGAGCAGTACTTC
v_gene: TRBV7-3; len: 12; d_gene: NA; j_gene: TRBJ1-2; abundance: NA; CDR3aa: CASTNHAGGYTF; CDR3nt: TGTGCCAGCACCAACCACGCGGGGGGCTACACCTTC
v_gene: TRBV9; len: 18; d_gene: NA; j_gene: TRBJ1-3; abundance: NA; CDR3aa: CASSLDWTLGSSGNTIYF; CDR3nt: TGTGCCAGCAGCCTGGATTGGACTTTAGGCAGCTCTGGAAACACCATATATTTT